This paragraph covers one T cell receptor (beta chain) sequence. The antigen this receptor binds is unknown. Base qualities are not recorded, but no much larger clone differs from it by a single base. The sample belongs to a study of cytomegalovirus exposure and HLA in healthy donors (dated 2017 in TCRdb). For the wider study: In an earlier analysis of roughly 500 of the donors, 250 to 350 Gb of sequence data and 90 million to 130 million unique TCR beta sequences from 150 million to 200 million T cells were reported. Approximately 310 gigabases of sequencing data and tens of millions of unique TCR sequences were included in an early release covering several hundred HLA-typed donors. Among the roughly 400 genotyped donors, around 81% belonged to the genetic ancestry cluster associated with self-reported Caucasian donors. The study aimed to test whether cataloging public T cell receptors could reveal signatures of past pathogen exposure. The T cell repertoires of about 700 subjects were profiled by immunosequencing and related to cytomegalovirus serostatus. A separate validation cohort of roughly 110 different subjects was used in addition to the approximately 700-subject first cohort. High-throughput TCR immunosequencing, statistical association of individual TCRs with disease status, and machine learning were combined to predict cytomegalovirus infection status. In a later analysis, previously published TCR beta repertoires from hundreds of donors were re-analyzed and high-resolution HLA genotyping was added so that TCR occurrence patterns could be studied. Rather than using new phenotypic data, the later analysis identified candidate immune exposures from TCR beta sequences and from how often those sequences occurred across donors. An earlier analysis of around 640 of the donors used high-throughput TCR beta sequencing to judge whether each TCR beta V gene segment behaved as functional or pseudogenic. Alongside the repertoire data, information on donor age, sex, ethnicity and CMV serostatus was compiled. A later genetic analysis took genome-wide SNP genotypes for about 55% of the 666 donors and used that subset as a discovery cohort. Every discovery cohort repertoire had been produced on one sequencing platform. Class I and class II HLA loci were covered by the typing at four-digit resolution. The number of typed donors differed by locus: about 620-630 for A, B, C, DRB1 and DQB1; approximately 540 for DQA1; 606 for DPA1; and 450 to 480 for DPB1. Because of strong linkage in the cohort, a few DR-DQ haplotypes were treated as single units for association and clustering. Among some 410 genotyped donors of the cohort, an average of about 240,000 unique TCR beta nucleotide sequences were sequenced per donor, roughly 20% of them non-productive. Overall study results and their limits: According to a later analysis, TCR association rates differed among HLA loci, with DRB1 alleles showing the most associated TCRs and HLA-C alleles showing the fewest. Some IMGT-functional V segments, including TRBV6-2 and TRBV6-3, could not be distinguished by the 87-base-pair reads and were therefore excluded. Sequencing depth was assumed to be roughly uniform across donors in the presence/absence analyses, though that assumption may not hold. HLA typing was unavailable for some donors at each locus, so association tests used only the typed subset. Because counts were too low, more than 15 rarely observed V segments, including chromosome 9 orphons, were left out of the earlier analysis of some 640 of the donors. An earlier analysis of 450 to 750 of the donors showed that most TCR beta V segments appeared in productive rearrangements either about 87% or about 30% of the time, which broadly matched IMGT annotations. In a later analysis, several top co-occurrence clusters were reported to appear linked to parvovirus B19, influenza, CMV and Epstein-Barr virus. Only TCR beta chains were sequenced in this cohort, and the absence of alpha or paired-chain data limited detectable features. V-gene and J-gene trimming of TCR beta chains was associated with a missense DCLRE1C variant in a later genetic analysis, and the association was replicated in an independent cohort. Assigning TCR associations to individual alleles was difficult when HLA alleles, especially DR and DQ, strongly co-occurred. While some public TCRs were present in many individuals, most TCR sequences turned up only very rarely across donors. The authors suggested that the approach could potentially be extended to other disease states and immunological phenotypes. Correlated functional status among segregating V segments might reflect linkage disequilibrium, but an unknown experimental factor could not be ruled out. Three of the identified cytomegalovirus-associated TCR beta chains were confirmed in vitro to be specific for cytomegalovirus antigens. The only immune exposure information available for the cohort was CMV serostatus. The study gave a list of over 150 TCR beta chains associated with cytomegalovirus. Compared with the approximately 670-donor mean, donors in an Asian-associated ancestry cluster had fewer N-insertions in productive TCRs, according to a later genetic analysis. At a false discovery rate of 0.05, a later analysis linked around 17,000 TCR beta sequences to specific HLA alleles. Cytomegalovirus status was reported to be diagnosed by the classifier with high specificity and sensitivity in both the original and validation cohorts. A further reported finding was that TCR beta sequences accurately predicted the HLA-A and HLA-B alleles for most subjects in the first cohort. According to a later analysis, most CMV-associated TCR beta chains appeared to be HLA-restricted, and the HLA associations seemed to be driven largely by CMV exposure. In a later analysis, HLA-associated TCR beta chains were found to be more clonally expanded and to have lower generation probabilities than equally common non-associated chains. A cluster of highly shared sequence variants was judged likely to be a technical artifact of the sequencing pipeline.

In total, 500 to 700 healthy bone marrow donors made up the cohort. At the time of sampling, every cohort member was nominally healthy, though immune exposures that went unrecorded were likely present. The donor tested CMV seropositive and was one of the 289 seropositive cohort members. Each donor provided a peripheral blood sample, and peripheral blood mononuclear cells were used for TCR beta sequencing. Genomic DNA was extracted from the blood cell samples with the Qiagen DNeasy Blood Extraction Kit. The protocol used for the library was the immunoSEQ multiplex PCR assay. For the multiplex PCR, a mixture combining 60 forward primers for TCR Vbeta segments and 13 reverse primers for TCR Jbeta segments was used. Amplification of the CDR3 region of rearranged TCR beta genes was performed with a multiplex PCR assay on genomic DNA. On the Illumina HiSeq System, the amplified TCR beta libraries were sequenced as 87-base-pair reads. In the paper's pipeline: A later analysis counted some 74 million unique TCR beta chains across the 666 repertoires, and roughly 9.9 million of these chains were shared by at least two donors. To remove PCR and sequencing errors, raw reads were error-corrected and collapsed into unique sequences using a nearest-neighbor algorithm that merged closely related sequences. To assign V, D and J gene segments, CDR3 sequences were aligned to IMGT reference sequences. Each retained sequence needed at least a six-nucleotide match to both a V gene segment and a J gene segment. Rearrangements were classified as productive when the CDR3 lacked stop codons and remained in frame with V and J, and all other rearrangements were classified as non-productive. Following IMGT convention, CDR3 was defined as the stretch from the second conserved V-encoded cysteine up to the conserved J-encoded phenylalanine. Sequences without an unambiguous match to a single V gene segment were excluded from the earlier analysis of about 640 of the donors. An earlier analysis of 500 to 600 of the donors classified V segments as functional when productive rearrangements were above 56.7% and as segregating when the standard deviation between donors was above 5%. A statistical classification framework was developed to diagnose cytomegalovirus status using the catalog of TCR beta chain sequences. V and J gene assignment, in a later analysis, came from comparing TCR nucleotide sequences with IMGT/GENE-DB human TR gene sequences. Using the TCRdist pipeline, a later analysis assigned CDR3 sequences along with most-parsimonious VDJ recombination scenarios. In a later analysis, every TCR beta chain was defined by the combination of its CDR3 amino acid sequence and its V-gene family, and reads without a unique V-gene family were dropped. A later analysis removed 600 or so highly shared, low-generation-probability nucleotide sequences to deal with suspected cross-contamination and a sequencing artifact. A later analysis calculated a clonal expansion index for each public chain from normalized within-repertoire ranks of inferred template counts. In a later analysis, generation probabilities were computed with a VDJ recombination model fitted to out-of-frame rearrangements, and the resulting probabilities were checked against IGoR. Hypergeometric tests were used in a later analysis to score TCR-TCR, TCR-HLA and TCR-CMV co-occurrence, with a repertoire-size bias correction applied to the TCR pairs. False discovery rates were estimated in a later analysis by permuting HLA or CMV assignments 20 times. In a later analysis, co-occurring TCRs were grouped with DBSCAN, and TCRdist sequence similarity was added when clustering was performed within HLA-allele-positive subsets. Repertoires with fewer than 30,000 or more than 120,000 public chains were left out of co-occurrence clustering, as were five repertoires with anomalous nucleotide sharing. TCRdb re-hosts the immuneACCESS table, in-frame sequences only. Its copies lack some clones; in the studies checked, an unresolved V gene accounts for under half of them, and the cause for the rest is not known. From that table come the V and J calls and clone size; the DNA was used to work out D and trimming. The table for this sample lists about 80,000 clones; 62% of them were counted only once. Of the sample, 3.5% to 4.5% is held by the ten largest clones.

Unmatched junction bases come to 7, with V trimmed by 8 bases and J by 8 bases. The CDR3 spans 14 residues, from the cysteine through the phenylalanine. Only CDR3 DNA is held: 42 bases, read in frame from base 1. The germline V gene encodes CDR1 SGHRS and CDR2 YFSETQ. The source is a male donor in good health and CMV-seropositive. The sample taken for sequencing was PBMCs. Rearrangement joined TRBV5-1 to TRBJ2-1; 13 bases in between match TRBD2. The CDR3 protein: CASTSGGAGDEQFF. The sequenced DNA: TGCGCCAGTACTAGCGGGGGGGCCGGGGATGAGCAGTTCTTC.